The 9 T cell receptor beta chains below all came from one sample that was sequenced in a study of blood T cell repertoires in COVID-19 (dated by TCRdb to the early 2020s). Library preparation was by the immunoSEQ multiplex PCR assay. TCRdb limited this immuneACCESS table to in-frame rearrangements with V and J called. A share of clones is missing; checked studies link under half to unresolved V genes, and the rest is unexplained. The sample data list tens of thousands of clones, and 80% of these were observed just once. The ten largest clones add up to approximately 12% of the sample. The sample comprised peripheral blood. These receptors all stem from a human donor in a cohort sampled during active COVID-19.

V is TRBV28 and J is TRBJ1-2; D perhaps matches TRBD1 (6 bases). Germline V CDR1 and CDR2: MDHEN, SYDVKM. Trimming took 7 bases from V and 2 from J, leaving 20 bases between them. CDR3 length: 16 amino acids. The DNA for the CDR3 is TGTGCCAGCAAGATCTTTAGGGACAACCCAAACTATGGCTACACCTTC. Translated, it gives CASKIFRDNPNYGYTF.

CDR3 sequence reads: CASSLSQGSEQYF. CDR3 DNA sequence: TGTGCCAGCAGCCTCAGTCAGGGAAGCGAGCAGTACTTC. The chain joins TRBV5-4 to TRBJ2-7, with a possible D match to TRBD1 (5 bases). The germline V gene encodes CDR1 SGHNT and CDR2 YYREEE (reference sequence). This CDR3 has 13 residues. Trimming removed 4 bases from V and 6 bases from J, with 14 bases in between.

The rearrangement links TRBV29-1 to TRBJ1-6; 8 nucleotides line up with TRBD1. The CDR3 contains 13 residues. The V gene's germline CDR1 is SQVTM and CDR2 ANQGSEA. V lost 6 bases to trimming and J lost 5 bases; unmatched junction nucleotides: 3. The DNA for the CDR3 is TGCAGCGTAACGGACAGGGATAATTCACCCCTCCACTTT. Protein product: CSVTDRDNSPLHF.

As to this clone: A much bigger clone sits one base away, suggesting this may be a read error. V usage is TRBV5-5 and J usage is TRBJ2-1, with D unclear. CDR1 and CDR2 (germline): SGHKS, YYEKEE (reference sequence). V was trimmed by 3 bases and J by 4 bases, leaving 5 bases between them. The CDR3 spans 12 residues. As DNA, the CDR3 is TGTGCCAGCAGCTCCGGTTACAATGAGCAGTTCTTC. It translates to CASSSGYNEQFF.

The J gene is TRBJ2-3, the V gene TRBV24-1, with 9 bases that match TRBD1. CDR3 length: 15 residues. The V gene end was trimmed by 4 bases and the J gene end by 7 bases; junction bases not matched to a gene: 8. Germline CDR1 is KGHDR and CDR2 is SFDVKD. The DNA of the CDR3 is TGTGCCACCAGTGACACCGGGACAGGGTCAAATACGCAGTATTTT. Amino acid sequence: CATSDTGTGSNTQYF.

This clone was recorded once. This chain uses TRBV7-8 with TRBJ2-7; 7 bases fit TRBD2. The germline CDR1 and CDR2 sequences are SGHVS and FQNEAQ. The trim removed 5 bases at V and 7 bases at J, leaving 17 bases unmatched. The CDR3 contains 16 residues. CDR3: CASSPLGGLDSGEQYV. The CDR3 nucleotides read TGTGCCAGCAGCCCCTTGGGGGGGTTAGATTCCGGGGAGCAGTACGTC.

J is TRBJ2-5 and V is TRBV7-2; maybe TRBD2 (5 bases). Trimming left V 5 bases short and J 7 bases short, with 14 bases between. Germline assignment: CDR1 SGHTA and CDR2 FQGNSA. The CDR3 loop spans 13 amino acids. The CDR3 bases are TGTGCCAGCAGCCCCGAGAGCGGTCGGACCCAGTACTTC. It yields the protein CASSPESGRTQYF.

This chain links TRBV5-4 with TRBJ2-3, with D maybe TRBD2 (6 bases). This CDR3 comprises 14 residues. Trimming removed 0 bases at V and 5 bases at J, with 10 bases between. Per germline, CDR1 SGHNT and CDR2 YYREEE (reference sequence). The CDR3 coding sequence is TGTGCCAGCAGCTTGGGCGGGGCGGGAGATACGCAGTATTTT. As protein: CASSLGGAGDTQYF.

This sequence joins TRBV5-1 and TRBJ2-2; a weak D match, TRBD2 (7 bases). There are 18 residues in the CDR3. The V gene lost 1 base and the J gene lost 1 base, with 17 bases spanning the gap. The V gene's germline CDR1 is SGHRS and CDR2 YFSETQ. The CDR3 DNA sequence: TGCGCCAGCAGCTTGTTCTCAGGGGTAGCGGGGAACACCGGGGAGCTGTTTTTT. Translation gives CASSLFSGVAGNTGELFF.